The sequence of this T cell receptor beta chain was determined in a study of cytomegalovirus exposure and HLA in healthy donors. PCR amplification relied on 60 Vbeta primers (plus 13 Jbeta primers). TCRdb's table, derived via immunoSEQ multiplex PCR, lists solely in-frame clones and lacks some. This sample's table reports 150,000 to 200,000 clones. Germline V CDR1 and CDR2: MNHEY, SVGAGI. The CDR3 has 16 residues. The ends were cut back, 0 bases at V and 3 bases at J, with 12 bases in the middle. This chain uses TRBV6-5 with TRBJ1-3; the D is unclear. The sequence came from a woman aged 55-69 years in good health and CMV-seronegative. The material sequenced was PBMCs. Written as DNA, the CDR3 is TGTGCCAGCAGTTACTCGGCAGCGAGTTATGGAAACACCATATATTTT. Translation: CASSYSAASYGNTIYF.